This T cell receptor beta chain was retrieved from a study of regulatory T cells in long-lasting Graves disease. At least ten counts were recorded for this clonotype. Its antigen is unidentified. Time point of the sample: persistent/refractory GD, antithyroid drugs over 5 years with positive TRAb. PBMC RNA served as the TCR library source. Xi'an, China, was home to the endocrinology department that provided patients. CDR3-region Arm-PCR and iRepertoire HTBI primers produced the TCR beta libraries. TCRdb re-derived calls from the multiplex PCR reads in MiXCR, one entry per CDR3 protein. This sample has a few hundred thousand distinct CDR3 sequences; around a fifth occur once, and the top ten carry 10% to 15%. The CDR3 runs to 13 residues. Germline trimming cut 6 bases from V and 2 bases from J; bases unmatched to any gene: 4. Study-level results: Persistent disease showed a preference for TRBV28, TRBJ1-2 and TRBJ2-5.

V is TRBV12-3 or TRBV12-4 and J is TRBJ2-7, with 7 positions matching TRBD1. Material: peripheral blood mononuclear cells (PBMCs), obtained when the disease was refractory, from a patient treated with antithyroid drugs. This TCR came from a female donor with Graves disease. The CDR3 nucleotides read TGTGCCAGCAGCGACAGGGCCCCCTACGAGCAGTACTTC. This sequence encodes CASSDRAPYEQYF.